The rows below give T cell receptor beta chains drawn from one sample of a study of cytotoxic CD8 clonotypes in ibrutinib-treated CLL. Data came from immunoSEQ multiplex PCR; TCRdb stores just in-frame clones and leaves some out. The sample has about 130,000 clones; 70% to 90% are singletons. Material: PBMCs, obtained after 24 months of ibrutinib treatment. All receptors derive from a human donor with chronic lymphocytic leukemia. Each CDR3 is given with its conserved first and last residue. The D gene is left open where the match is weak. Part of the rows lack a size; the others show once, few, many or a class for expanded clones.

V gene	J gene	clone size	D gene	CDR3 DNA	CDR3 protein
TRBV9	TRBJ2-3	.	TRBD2	TGTGCCAGCAGCGTAGGCCCGACTAGCGGCACAGATACGCAGTATTTT	CASSVGPTSGTDTQYF
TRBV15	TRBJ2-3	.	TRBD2	TGTGCCACCAGCAGAGATGGGACTAGCGGGGATACGCAGTATTTT	CATSRDGTSGDTQYF
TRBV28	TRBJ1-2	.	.	TGTGCCAGCAGTTTAGGCAAGGGGAATGGCTACACCTTC	CASSLGKGNGYTF
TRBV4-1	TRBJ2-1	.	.	TGCGCCAGCAGCCTCCAAGGGGCGACAGGAACGTACTCCTACAATGAGCAGTTCTTC	CASSLQGATGTYSYNEQFF
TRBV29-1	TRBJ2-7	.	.	TGCAGCGTTGAAGAGACGCCCAACGAGCAGTACTTC	CSVEETPNEQYF
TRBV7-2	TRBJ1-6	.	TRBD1	TGTGCCAGCAGCCCCGGGACAGGGGGCCCCTCCTATAATTCACCCCTCCACTTT	CASSPGTGGPSYNSPLHF
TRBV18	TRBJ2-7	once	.	TGTGCCAGCTCACCACCTGGGGTTACCTACGAGCAGTACTTC	CASSPPGVTYEQYF
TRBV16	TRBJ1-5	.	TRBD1	TGTGCCAGCAGCCCACCGACAGGGTATAGCAATCAGCCCCAGCATTTT	CASSPPTGYSNQPQHF
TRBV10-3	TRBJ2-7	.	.	TGTGCCATCAGTGATCTTCAGCGGTCCTCCTACGAGCAGTACTTC	CAISDLQRSSYEQYF
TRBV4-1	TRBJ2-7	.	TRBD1	TGCGCCAGCCGGGGACAGAAACTAAAAAACTCCTACGAGCAGTACTTC	CASRGQKLKNSYEQYF
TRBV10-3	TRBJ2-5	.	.	TGTGCCATCACCCCCGGTGGCGGCACAGAGACCCAGTACTTC	CAITPGGGTETQYF
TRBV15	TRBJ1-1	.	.	TGTGCCACCAGCGGGGGCTGGAGCACTGAAGCTTTCTTT	CATSGGWSTEAFF
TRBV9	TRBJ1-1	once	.	TGTGCCAGCAGCGGGCTTGGGGCGGCTCCAGCTTTCTTT	CASSGLGAAPAFF
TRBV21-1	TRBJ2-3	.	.	TGTGCCAAAAATCAACAAGCGGGGGGGGCAGATACGCAGTATTTT	CAKNQQAGGADTQYF
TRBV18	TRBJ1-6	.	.	TGTGCCAGCTCGCCCCCGACAGTTTTTAATTCACCCCTCCACTTT	CASSPPTVFNSPLHF
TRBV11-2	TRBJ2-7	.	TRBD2	TGTGCCAGCGGAGCGGGGCAGGGTGCCTACGAGCAGTACTTC	CASGAGQGAYEQYF
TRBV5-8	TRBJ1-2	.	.	TGTGCCAGCAGCTCCCCACAGGGAAACGACTATGGCTACACCTTC	CASSSPQGNDYGYTF
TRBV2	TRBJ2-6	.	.	TGTGCCAGCAACCCCCGGGCTGGGGCCAACGTCCTGACTTTC	CASNPRAGANVLTF
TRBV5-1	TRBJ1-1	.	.	TGCGCCAGCAGCTTGGAGGGGACCCAAGGGGAGTACACTGAAGCTTTCTTT	CASSLEGTQGEYTEAFF
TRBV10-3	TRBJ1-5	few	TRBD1	TGTGCCATCAGCTCGGGACAGGAGAGCAATCAGCCCCAGCATTTT	CAISSGQESNQPQHF
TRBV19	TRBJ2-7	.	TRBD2	TGTGCCAGTAGTATAGATGCTAGCGGCAAGCAGTACTTC	CASSIDASGKQYF
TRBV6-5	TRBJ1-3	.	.	TGTGCCAGCAGTTACCAGGTGTCTGCTGGAAACACCATATATTTT	CASSYQVSAGNTIYF
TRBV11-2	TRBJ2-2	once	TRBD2	TGTGCCAGCAGCTTAGATAGCGGGAGGAACACCGGGGAGCTGTTTTTT	CASSLDSGRNTGELFF
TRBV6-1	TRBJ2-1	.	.	TGTGCCAGCAGTGAAGTTAGTAGTATCGATGAGCAGTTCTTC	CASSEVSSIDEQFF
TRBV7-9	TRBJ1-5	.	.	TGTGCCAGCAGCCTCGGATTCAATCAGCCCCAGCATTTT	CASSLGFNQPQHF
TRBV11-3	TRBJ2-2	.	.	TGTGCCAGCAGCTCACGAGGACAAAACACCGGGGAGCTGTTTTTT	CASSSRGQNTGELFF
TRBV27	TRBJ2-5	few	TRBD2	TGTGCCAGCAGTTTATCTAGCGGGGCCCGGGCCCAGTACTTC	CASSLSSGARAQYF
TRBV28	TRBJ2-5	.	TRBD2	TGTGCCAGCAGTCCGAGCGGGAACCAAGAGACCCAGTACTTC	CASSPSGNQETQYF
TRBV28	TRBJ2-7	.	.	TGTGCCAGCAGCCGAAACAGGGCGGGGGCTACCTACGAGCAGTACTTC	CASSRNRAGATYEQYF
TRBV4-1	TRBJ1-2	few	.	TGCGCCAGCAGCCAAGTCGGGTATGGCTACACCTTC	CASSQVGYGYTF
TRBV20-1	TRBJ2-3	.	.	TGCAGTGCTTCGAGGACAGATACGCAGTATTTT	CSASRTDTQYF
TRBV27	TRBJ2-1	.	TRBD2	TGTGCCAGCAGTTTAATAAGGAAAACTAGCGGGGGGGCCTACCACTCCTACAATGAGCAGTTCTTC	CASSLIRKTSGGAYHSYNEQFF
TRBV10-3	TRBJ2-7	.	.	TGTGCCATCAGTGAGTCCCAAACCCGGGGTTTCGAGCAGTACTTC	CAISESQTRGFEQYF
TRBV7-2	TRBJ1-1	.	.	TGTGCCAGCAGCTTAACACGGATGAACACTGAAGCTTTCTTT	CASSLTRMNTEAFF
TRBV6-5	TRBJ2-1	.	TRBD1	TGTGCCAGCAGGCTACAAACAGGGGATGAGCAGTTCTTC	CASRLQTGDEQFF